This record concerns one T cell receptor beta chain sequence. Its antigen is as yet unknown. The record originates from a study of cytomegalovirus exposure and HLA in healthy donors. Study-level points and caveats: The classifier reportedly diagnosed cytomegalovirus status with high specificity and sensitivity.

Germline V gene data show CDR1 as MNHNY and CDR2 as SVGAGI (reference sequence). J was trimmed by 3 bases and V by 5 bases; bases with no gene match: 11. The CDR3 length is 16 residues. Here immunoSEQ multiplex PCR was the method, and the copy in TCRdb shows in-frame clones only, minus some. The data hold some 230,000 clones, with over 80% observed a single time. This TCR came from a woman aged 18-30 years in good health and CMV-seronegative. The specimen sequenced was PBMCs. The rearrangement links TRBV6-6 to TRBJ2-7; the match to TRBD2 covers 9 bases. CDR3 coding DNA: TGTGCCAGCAGTCCCAGCTCCTGGACTAGCGTCTACGAGCAGTACTTC. This gives the protein CASSPSSWTSVYEQYF.